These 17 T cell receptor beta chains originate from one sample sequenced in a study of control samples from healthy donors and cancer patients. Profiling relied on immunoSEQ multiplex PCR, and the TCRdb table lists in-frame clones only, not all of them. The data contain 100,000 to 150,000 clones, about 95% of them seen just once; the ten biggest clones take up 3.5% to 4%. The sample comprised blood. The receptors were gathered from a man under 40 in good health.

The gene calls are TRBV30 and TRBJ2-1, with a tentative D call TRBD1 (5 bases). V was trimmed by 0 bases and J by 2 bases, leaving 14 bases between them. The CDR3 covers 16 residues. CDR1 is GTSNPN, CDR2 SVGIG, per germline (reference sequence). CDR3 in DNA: TGTGCCTGGAGTGTGTCTTTAATGACAGCCTACAATGAGCAGTTCTTC. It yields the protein CAWSVSLMTAYNEQFF. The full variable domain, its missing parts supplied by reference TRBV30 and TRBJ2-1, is SQTIHQWPATLVQPVGSPLSLECTVEGTSNPNLYWYRQAAGRGLQLLFYSVGIGQISSEVPQNLSASRPQDRQFILSSKKLLLSDSGFYLCAWSVSLMTAYNEQFFGPGTRLTVL.

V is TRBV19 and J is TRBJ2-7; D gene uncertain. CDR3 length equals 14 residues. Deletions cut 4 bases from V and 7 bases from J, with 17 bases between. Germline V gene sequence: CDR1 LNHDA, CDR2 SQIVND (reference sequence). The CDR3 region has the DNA TGTGCCAGTAGTACGGACGGATACCGGTGGGAGCAGTACTTC. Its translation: CASSTDGYRWEQYF.

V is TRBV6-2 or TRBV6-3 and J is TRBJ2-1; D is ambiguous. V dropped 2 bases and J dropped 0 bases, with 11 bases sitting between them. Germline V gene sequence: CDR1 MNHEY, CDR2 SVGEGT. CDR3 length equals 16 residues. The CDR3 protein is CASSYGGGRSYNEQFF. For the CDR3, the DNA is TGTGCCAGCAGTTACGGCGGCGGCCGCTCCTACAATGAGCAGTTCTTC.

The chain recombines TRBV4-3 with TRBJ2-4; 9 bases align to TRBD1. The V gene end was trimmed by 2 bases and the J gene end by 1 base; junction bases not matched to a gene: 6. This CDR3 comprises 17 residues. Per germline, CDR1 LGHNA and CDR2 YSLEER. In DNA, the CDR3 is TGCGCCAGCAGCCAAACCTCCGGGACAGGGGCCAAAAACATTCAGTACTTC. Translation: CASSQTSGTGAKNIQYF.

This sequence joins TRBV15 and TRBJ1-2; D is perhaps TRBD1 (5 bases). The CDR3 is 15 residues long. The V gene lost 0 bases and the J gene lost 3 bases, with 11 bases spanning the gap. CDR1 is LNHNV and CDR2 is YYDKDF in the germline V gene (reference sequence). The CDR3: CATSRDRGAYYGYTF. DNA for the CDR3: TGTGCCACCAGCAGAGATCGAGGGGCATACTATGGCTACACCTTC.

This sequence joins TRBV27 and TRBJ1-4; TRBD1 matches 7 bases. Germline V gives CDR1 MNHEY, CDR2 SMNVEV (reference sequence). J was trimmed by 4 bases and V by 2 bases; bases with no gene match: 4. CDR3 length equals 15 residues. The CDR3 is CASSLRGQVNEKLFF. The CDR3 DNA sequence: TGTGCCAGCAGTTTACGCGGACAGGTTAATGAAAAACTGTTTTTT.

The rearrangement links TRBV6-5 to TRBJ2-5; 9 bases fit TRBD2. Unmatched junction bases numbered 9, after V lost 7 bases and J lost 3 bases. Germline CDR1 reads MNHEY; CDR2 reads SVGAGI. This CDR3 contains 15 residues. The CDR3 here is CASTLAAGGKETQYF. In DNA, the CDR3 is TGTGCCAGCACCCTCGCAGCGGGGGGTAAAGAGACCCAGTACTTC.

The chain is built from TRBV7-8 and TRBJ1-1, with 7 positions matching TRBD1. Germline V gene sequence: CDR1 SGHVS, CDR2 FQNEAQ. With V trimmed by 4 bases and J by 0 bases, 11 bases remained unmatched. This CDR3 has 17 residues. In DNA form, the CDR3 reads TGTGCCAGCAGCTCCCCGGGACAGCAAGCCTTGAACACTGAAGCTTTCTTT. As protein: CASSSPGQQALNTEAFF. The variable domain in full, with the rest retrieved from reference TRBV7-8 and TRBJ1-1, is GAGVSQSPRYKVAKRGQDVALRCDPISGHVSLFWYQQALGQGPEFLTYFQNEAQLDKSGLPSDRFFAERPEGSVSTLKIQRTQQEDSAVYLCASSSPGQQALNTEAFFGQGTRLTVV.

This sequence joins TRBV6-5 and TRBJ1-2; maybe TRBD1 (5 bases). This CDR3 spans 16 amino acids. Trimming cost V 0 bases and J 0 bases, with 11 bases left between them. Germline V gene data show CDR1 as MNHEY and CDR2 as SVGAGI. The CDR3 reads CASSYSRWGPNYGYTF. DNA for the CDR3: TGTGCCAGCAGTTACTCGAGGTGGGGCCCTAACTATGGCTACACCTTC.

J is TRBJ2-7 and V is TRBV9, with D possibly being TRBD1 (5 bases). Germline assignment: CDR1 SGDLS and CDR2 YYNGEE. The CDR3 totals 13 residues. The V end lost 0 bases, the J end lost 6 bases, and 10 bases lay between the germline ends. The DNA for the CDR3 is TGTGCCAGCAGCGTAGATCAGGGCTTCGAGCAGTACTTC. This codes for CASSVDQGFEQYF.

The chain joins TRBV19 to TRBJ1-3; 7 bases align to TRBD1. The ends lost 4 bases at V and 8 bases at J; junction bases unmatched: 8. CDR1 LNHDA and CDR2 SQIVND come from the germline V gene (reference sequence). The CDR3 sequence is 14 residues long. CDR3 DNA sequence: TGTGCCAGTAGTACCTACAGGGGTAGAGACACCATATATTTT. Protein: CASSTYRGRDTIYF. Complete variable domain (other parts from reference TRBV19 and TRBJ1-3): DGGITQSPKYLFRKEGQNVTLSCEQNLNHDAMYWYRQDPGQGLRLIYYSQIVNDFQKGDIAEGYSVSREKKESFPLTVTSAQKNPTAFYLCASSTYRGRDTIYFGEGSWLTVV.

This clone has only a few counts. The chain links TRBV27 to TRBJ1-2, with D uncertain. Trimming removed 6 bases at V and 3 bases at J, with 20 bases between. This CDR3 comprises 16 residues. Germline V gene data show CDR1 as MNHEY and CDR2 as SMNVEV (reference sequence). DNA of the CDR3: TGTGCCAGCAGGCTCCTCGATGTAGAGGGTGACTATGGCTACACCTTC. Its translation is CASRLLDVEGDYGYTF.

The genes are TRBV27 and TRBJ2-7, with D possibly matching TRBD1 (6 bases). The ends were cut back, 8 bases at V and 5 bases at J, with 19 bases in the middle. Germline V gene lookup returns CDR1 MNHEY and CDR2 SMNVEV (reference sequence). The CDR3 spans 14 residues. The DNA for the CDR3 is TGTGCCAGCTCGCTCGACAGGAACTACAACGAGCAGTACTTC. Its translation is CASSLDRNYNEQYF.

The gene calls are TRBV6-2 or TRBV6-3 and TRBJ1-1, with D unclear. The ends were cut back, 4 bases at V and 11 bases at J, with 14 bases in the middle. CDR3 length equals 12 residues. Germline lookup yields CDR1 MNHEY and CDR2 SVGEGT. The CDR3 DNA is TGTGCCAGCAGTTCAGCTCGCTATGCCGCTTTCTTT. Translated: CASSSARYAAFF.

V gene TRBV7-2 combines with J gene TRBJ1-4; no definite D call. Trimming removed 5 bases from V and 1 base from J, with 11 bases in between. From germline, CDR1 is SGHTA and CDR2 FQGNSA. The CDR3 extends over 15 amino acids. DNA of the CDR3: TGTGCCAGCAGCCACGAAGCAGGAACTAATGAAAAACTGTTTTTT. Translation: CASSHEAGTNEKLFF.

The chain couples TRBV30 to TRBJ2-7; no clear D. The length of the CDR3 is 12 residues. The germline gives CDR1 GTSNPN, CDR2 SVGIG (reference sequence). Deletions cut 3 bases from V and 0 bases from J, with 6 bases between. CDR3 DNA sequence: TGTGCCTGGAGCGTAAGCTCCTACGAGCAGTACTTC. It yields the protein CAWSVSSYEQYF.

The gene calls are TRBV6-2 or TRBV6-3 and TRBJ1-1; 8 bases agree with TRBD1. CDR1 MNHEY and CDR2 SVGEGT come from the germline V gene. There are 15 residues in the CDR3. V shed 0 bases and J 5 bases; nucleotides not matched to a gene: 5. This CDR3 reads CASSYSRTGRTEAFF. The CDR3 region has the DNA TGTGCCAGCAGTTACTCGAGGACAGGGCGGACTGAAGCTTTCTTT.